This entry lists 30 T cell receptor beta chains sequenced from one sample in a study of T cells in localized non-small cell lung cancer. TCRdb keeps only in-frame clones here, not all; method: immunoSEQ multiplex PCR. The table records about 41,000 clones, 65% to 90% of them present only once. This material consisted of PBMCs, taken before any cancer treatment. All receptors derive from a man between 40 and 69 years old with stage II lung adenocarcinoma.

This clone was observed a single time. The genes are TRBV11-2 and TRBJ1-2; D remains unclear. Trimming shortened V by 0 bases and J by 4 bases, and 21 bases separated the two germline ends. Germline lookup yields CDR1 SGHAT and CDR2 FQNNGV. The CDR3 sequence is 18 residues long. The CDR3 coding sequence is TGTGCCAGCAGCTTAGATGCTTGGAGGGTCTCGGGAGGCTATGGCTACACCTTC. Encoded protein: CASSLDAWRVSGGYGYTF.

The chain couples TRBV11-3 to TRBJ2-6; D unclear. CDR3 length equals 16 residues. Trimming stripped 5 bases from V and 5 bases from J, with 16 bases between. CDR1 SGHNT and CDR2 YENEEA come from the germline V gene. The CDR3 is CASSPTEVGWANVLTF. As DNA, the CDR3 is TGTGCCAGCAGCCCAACCGAGGTGGGGTGGGCCAACGTCCTGACTTTC.

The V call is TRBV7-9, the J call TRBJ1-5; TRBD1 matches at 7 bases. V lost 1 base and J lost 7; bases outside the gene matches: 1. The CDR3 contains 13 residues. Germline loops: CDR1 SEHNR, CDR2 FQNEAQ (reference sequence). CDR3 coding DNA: TGTGCCAGCAGCTTAGAAGGGGGCCAGCCCCAGCATTTT. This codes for CASSLEGGQPQHF.

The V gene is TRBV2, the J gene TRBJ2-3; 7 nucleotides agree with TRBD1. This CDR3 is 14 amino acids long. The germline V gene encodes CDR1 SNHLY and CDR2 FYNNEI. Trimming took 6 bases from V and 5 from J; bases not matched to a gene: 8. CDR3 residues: CASSRQGIGDTQYF. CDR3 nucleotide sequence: TGTGCCAGCAGCCGACAGGGTATAGGAGATACGCAGTATTTT.

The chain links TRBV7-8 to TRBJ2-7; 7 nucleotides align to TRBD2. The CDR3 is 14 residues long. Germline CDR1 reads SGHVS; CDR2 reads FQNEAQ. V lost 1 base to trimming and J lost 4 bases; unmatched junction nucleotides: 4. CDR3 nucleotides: TGTGCCAGCAGCTTAGTTCGGGGAGGGTACGAGCAGTACTTC. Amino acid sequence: CASSLVRGGYEQYF.

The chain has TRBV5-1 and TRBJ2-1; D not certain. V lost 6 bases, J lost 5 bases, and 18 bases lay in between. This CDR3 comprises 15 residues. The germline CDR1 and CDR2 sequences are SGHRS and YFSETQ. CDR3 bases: TGCGCCAGCATTGATCGGACCGACTCAGACAATGAGCAGTTCTTC. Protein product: CASIDRTDSDNEQFF.

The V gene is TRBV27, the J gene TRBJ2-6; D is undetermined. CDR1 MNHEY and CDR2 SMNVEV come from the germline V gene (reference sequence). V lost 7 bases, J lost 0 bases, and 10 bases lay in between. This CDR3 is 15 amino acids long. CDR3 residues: CASTRWGSGANVLTF. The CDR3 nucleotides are TGTGCCAGCACCCGGTGGGGCTCTGGGGCCAACGTCCTGACTTTC.

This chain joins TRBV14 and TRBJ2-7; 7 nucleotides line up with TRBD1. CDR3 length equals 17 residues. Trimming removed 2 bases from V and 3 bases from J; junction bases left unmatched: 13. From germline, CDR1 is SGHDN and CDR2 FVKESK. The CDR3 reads CASSQKRLAWTGYEQYF. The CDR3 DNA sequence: TGTGCCAGCAGCCAAAAAAGGTTGGCCTGGACAGGCTACGAGCAGTACTTC.

The CDR3 is CASSLARGSSTDTQYF. CDR3 coding DNA: TGCGCCAGCAGCTTGGCCCGGGGTTCTAGCACAGATACGCAGTATTTT. This chain links TRBV5-1 with TRBJ2-3; D is perhaps TRBD2 (5 bases). The CDR3 length is 16 residues. Germline CDR1 is SGHRS and CDR2 is YFSETQ. V gave up 0 bases and J gave up 0 bases, with 11 bases separating them.

CDR3 in DNA: TGTGCCGTAAAACGGACAGGACATCAGCCCCAGCATTTT. Protein sequence: CAVKRTGHQPQHF. The rearrangement links TRBV15 to TRBJ1-5; 7 nucleotides line up with TRBD1. Germline loops: CDR1 LNHNV, CDR2 YYDKDF (reference sequence). This CDR3 region has 13 residues. The junction had 9 bases not matched to a gene; V was cut back by 11 bases and J by 5 bases. Looking up the rest from reference TRBV15 and TRBJ1-5 gives the full variable domain: DAMVIQNPRYQVTQFGKPVTLSCSQTLNHNVMYWYQQKSSQAPKLLFHYYDKDFNNEADTPDNFQSRRPNTSFCFLDIRSPGLGDTAMYLCAVKRTGHQPQHFGDGTRLSIL.

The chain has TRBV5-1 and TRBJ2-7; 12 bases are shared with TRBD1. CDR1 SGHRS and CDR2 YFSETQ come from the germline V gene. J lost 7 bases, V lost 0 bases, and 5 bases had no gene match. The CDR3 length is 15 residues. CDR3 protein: CASSLEGQGAWEQYF. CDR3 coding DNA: TGCGCCAGCAGCTTGGAGGGACAGGGGGCGTGGGAGCAGTACTTC.

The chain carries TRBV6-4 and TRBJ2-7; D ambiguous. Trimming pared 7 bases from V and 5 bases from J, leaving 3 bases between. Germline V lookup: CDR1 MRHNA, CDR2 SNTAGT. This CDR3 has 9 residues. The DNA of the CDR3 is TGTGCCAGCATTCACGAGCAGTACTTC. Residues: CASIHEQYF.

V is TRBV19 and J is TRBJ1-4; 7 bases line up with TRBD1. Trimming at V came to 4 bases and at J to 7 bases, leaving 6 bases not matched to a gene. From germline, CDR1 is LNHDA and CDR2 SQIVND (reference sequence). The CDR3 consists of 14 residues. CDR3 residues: CASSNIGTAEKLFF. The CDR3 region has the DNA TGTGCCAGTAGTAATATAGGGACAGCTGAAAAACTGTTTTTT.

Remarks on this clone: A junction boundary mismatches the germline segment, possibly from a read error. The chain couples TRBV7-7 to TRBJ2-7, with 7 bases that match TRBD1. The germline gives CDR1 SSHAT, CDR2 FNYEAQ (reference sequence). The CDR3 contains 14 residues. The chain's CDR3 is CASSSLDRIGEQYF. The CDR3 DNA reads TGTGCTAGCAGCTCCTTGGACAGGATCGGCGAGCAGTACTTC. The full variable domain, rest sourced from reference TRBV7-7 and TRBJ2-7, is GAGVSQSPRYKVTKRGQDVTLRCDPISSHATLYWYQQALGQGPEFLTYFNYEAQPDKSGLPSDRFSAERPEGSISTLTIQRTEQRDSAMYRCASSSLDRIGEQYFGPGTRLTVT.

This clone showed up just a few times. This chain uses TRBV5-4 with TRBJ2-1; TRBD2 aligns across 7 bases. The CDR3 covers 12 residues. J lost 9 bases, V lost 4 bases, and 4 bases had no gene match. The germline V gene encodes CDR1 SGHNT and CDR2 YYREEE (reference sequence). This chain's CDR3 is CASSLGEGEQFF. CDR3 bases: TGTGCCAGCAGCCTGGGGGAGGGTGAGCAGTTCTTC.

CDR3 DNA sequence: TGTGCCAGCACCGGGGGGAGGGATGAGCAGTTCTTC. Protein product: CASTGGRDEQFF. J is TRBJ2-1 and V is TRBV7-2; 7 bases align to TRBD2. Germline-derived CDR1 and CDR2 are SGHTA and FQGNSA. V shed 7 bases, J shed 8 bases, and the junction held 5 bases outside the gene matches. The CDR3 extends over 12 amino acids.

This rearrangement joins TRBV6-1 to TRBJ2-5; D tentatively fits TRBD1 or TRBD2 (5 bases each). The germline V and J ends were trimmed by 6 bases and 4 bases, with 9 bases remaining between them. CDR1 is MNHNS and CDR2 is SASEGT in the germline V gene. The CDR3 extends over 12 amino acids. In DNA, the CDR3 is TGTGCCAGCAGACTCGGGACAGAGACCCAGTACTTC. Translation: CASRLGTETQYF.

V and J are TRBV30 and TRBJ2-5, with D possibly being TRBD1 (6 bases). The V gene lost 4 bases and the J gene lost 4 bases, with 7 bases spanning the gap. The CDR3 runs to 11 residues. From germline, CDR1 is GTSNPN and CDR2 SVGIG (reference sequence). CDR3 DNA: TGTGCCTGGATGGACAGAGAGACCCAGTACTTC. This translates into CAWMDRETQYF. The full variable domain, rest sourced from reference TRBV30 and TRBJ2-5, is SQTIHQWPATLVQPVGSPLSLECTVEGTSNPNLYWYRQAAGRGLQLLFYSVGIGQISSEVPQNLSASRPQDRQFILSSKKLLLSDSGFYLCAWMDRETQYFGPGTRLLVL.

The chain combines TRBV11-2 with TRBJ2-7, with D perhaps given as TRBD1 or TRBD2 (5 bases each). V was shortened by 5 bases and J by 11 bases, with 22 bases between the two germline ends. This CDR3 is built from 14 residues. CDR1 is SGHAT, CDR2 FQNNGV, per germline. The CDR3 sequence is CASSLDGASTREYF. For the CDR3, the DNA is TGTGCCAGCAGCCTCGACGGGGCCTCTACGAGGGAGTACTTC.

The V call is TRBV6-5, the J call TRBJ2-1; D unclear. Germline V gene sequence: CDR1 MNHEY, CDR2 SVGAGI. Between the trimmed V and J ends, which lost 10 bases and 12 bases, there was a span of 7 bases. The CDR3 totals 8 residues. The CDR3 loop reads CATIGQFF. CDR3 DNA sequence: TGTGCCACCATTGGGCAGTTCTTC.

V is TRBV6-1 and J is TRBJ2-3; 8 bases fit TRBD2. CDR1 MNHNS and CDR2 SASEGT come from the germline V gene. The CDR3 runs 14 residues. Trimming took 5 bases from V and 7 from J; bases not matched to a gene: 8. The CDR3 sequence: CASSRGLEGNTQYF. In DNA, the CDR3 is TGTGCCAGCAGTAGGGGACTAGAAGGAAATACGCAGTATTTT.

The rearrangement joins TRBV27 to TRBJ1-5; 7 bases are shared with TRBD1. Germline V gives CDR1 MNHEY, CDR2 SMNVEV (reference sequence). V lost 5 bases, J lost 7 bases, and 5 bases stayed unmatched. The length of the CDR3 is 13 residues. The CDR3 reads CASSPTGPQPQHF. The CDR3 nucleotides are TGTGCCAGCAGTCCGACAGGGCCACAGCCCCAGCATTTT.

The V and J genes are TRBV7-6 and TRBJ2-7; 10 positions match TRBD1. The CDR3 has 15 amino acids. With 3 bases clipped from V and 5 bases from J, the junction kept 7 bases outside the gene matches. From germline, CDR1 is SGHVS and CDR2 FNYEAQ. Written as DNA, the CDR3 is TGTGCCAGCAGCTTCCGGGACAGGGGTTTGAACGAGCAGTACTTC. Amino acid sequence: CASSFRDRGLNEQYF.

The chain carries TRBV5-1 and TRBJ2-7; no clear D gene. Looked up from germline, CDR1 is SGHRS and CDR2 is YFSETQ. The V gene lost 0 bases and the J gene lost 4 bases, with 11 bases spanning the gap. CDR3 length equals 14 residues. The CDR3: CASSLGPVGYEQYF. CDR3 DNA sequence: TGCGCCAGCAGCTTGGGGCCGGTAGGGTACGAGCAGTACTTC. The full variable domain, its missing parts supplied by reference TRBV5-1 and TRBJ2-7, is KAGVTQTPRYLIKTRGQQVTLSCSPISGHRSVSWYQQTPGQGLQFLFEYFSETQRNKGNFPGRFSGRQFSNSRSEMNVSTLELGDSALYLCASSLGPVGYEQYFGPGTRLTVT.

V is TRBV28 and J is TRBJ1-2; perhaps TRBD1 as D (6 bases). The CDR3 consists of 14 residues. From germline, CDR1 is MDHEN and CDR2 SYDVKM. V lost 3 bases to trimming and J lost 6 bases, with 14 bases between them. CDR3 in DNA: TGTGCCAGCAGTTTGACGAGACAGGCGAATGGCTACACCTTC. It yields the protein CASSLTRQANGYTF.

The CDR3 is CASSRLARGSQYF. The CDR3 DNA sequence: TGTGCCAGCAGCCGATTGGCCCGCGGGTCCCAGTACTTC. This rearrangement joins TRBV27 to TRBJ2-5, with D possibly TRBD2 on 5 matching bases. The CDR3 consists of 13 residues. Trimming took 6 bases from V and 9 from J, leaving 17 bases between them. From germline, CDR1 is MNHEY and CDR2 SMNVEV (reference sequence).

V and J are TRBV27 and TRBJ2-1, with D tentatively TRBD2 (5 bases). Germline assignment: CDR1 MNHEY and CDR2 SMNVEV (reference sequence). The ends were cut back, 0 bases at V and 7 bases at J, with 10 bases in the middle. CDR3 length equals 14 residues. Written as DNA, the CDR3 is TGTGCCAGCAGTTTATCGGCTCGGGGTAATGAGCAGTTCTTC. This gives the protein CASSLSARGNEQFF.

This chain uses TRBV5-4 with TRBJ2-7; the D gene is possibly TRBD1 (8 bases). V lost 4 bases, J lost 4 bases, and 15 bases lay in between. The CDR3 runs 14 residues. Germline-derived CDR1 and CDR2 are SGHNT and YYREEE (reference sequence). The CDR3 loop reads CASSIGQGGYEQYF. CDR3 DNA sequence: TGTGCCAGCAGCATCGGACAGGGAGGGTACGAGCAGTACTTC. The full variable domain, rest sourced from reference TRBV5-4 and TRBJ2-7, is ETGVTQSPTHLIKTRGQQVTLRCSSQSGHNTVSWYQQALGQGPQFIFQYYREEENGRGNFPPRFSGLQFPNYSSELNVNALELDDSALYLCASSIGQGGYEQYFGPGTRLTVT.

The CDR3 region is CASSLVAGAGYEQYF. The CDR3 DNA follows: TGTGCCAGCAGCTTAGTGGCGGGAGCGGGCTACGAGCAGTACTTC. V usage is TRBV11-2 and J usage is TRBJ2-7, with TRBD2 identical over 7 bases. Germline V CDR1 and CDR2: SGHAT, FQNNGV. The CDR3 length is 15 residues. Losses at the gene ends were 1 base for V and 3 bases for J; bases not matched to a gene: 6.

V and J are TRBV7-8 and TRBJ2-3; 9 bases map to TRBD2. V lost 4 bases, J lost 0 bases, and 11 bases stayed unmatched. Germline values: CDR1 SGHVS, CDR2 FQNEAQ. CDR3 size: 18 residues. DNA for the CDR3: TGTGCCAGCAGCTCCGGGACTAGCTCTAGTCGGAGCACAGATACGCAGTATTTT. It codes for CASSSGTSSSRSTDTQYF.